Following are 15 T cell receptor beta chains from one sample sequenced in a study of T cells after yellow fever vaccination. TCRdb re-called the 5' RACE reads with MiXCR, one entry per CDR3 protein. The sample lists over 300,000 distinct CDR3 sequences; less than 4.5% were seen once. The specimen was PBMCs, collected on the day of the yellow fever booster vaccination. Source of these receptors: a man between 18 and 35 years old who received the YFV17D yellow fever vaccine.

There are many counts of this clonotype. The chain couples TRBV16 to TRBJ2-7; weak D call: TRBD1 (5 bases). Germline-derived CDR1 and CDR2 are KGHSY and FQNENV. Trimming stripped 0 bases from V and 5 bases from J, with 17 bases between. The length of the CDR3 is 16 residues. CDR3: CASSQSIGAGANEQYV. The CDR3 DNA reads as TGTGCCAGCAGCCAATCGATTGGGGCAGGAGCGAACGAGCAGTACGTC.

The table lists this clonotype with many counts. This chain links TRBV20-1 with TRBJ2-7, with a possible D match to TRBD1 (6 bases). CDR1 is DFQATT and CDR2 is SNEGSKA in the germline V gene (reference sequence). This CDR3 has 13 amino acids. Trimming removed 4 bases at V and 6 bases at J, with 16 bases between. The CDR3 region has the DNA TGCAGTGCTACGAATCCCCAGGGGACCGAGCAGTACTTC. As protein: CSATNPQGTEQYF.

This clonotype was picked up many times. The chain has TRBV5-1 and TRBJ2-5; 9 bases agree with TRBD1. The trim removed 4 bases at V and 5 bases at J, leaving 9 bases unmatched. CDR3 length: 15 residues. CDR1 is SGHRS, CDR2 YFSETQ, per germline. The CDR3 protein is CASSMGTGFGETQYF. The CDR3 DNA reads TGCGCCAGCAGCATGGGGACAGGGTTCGGCGAGACCCAGTACTTC.

This clonotype was picked up a small number of times. The gene calls are TRBV15 and TRBJ1-5, with D unclear. The CDR3 extends over 16 amino acids. Trimming removed 1 base from V and 6 bases from J, with 16 bases in between. The germline gives CDR1 LNHNV, CDR2 YYDKDF (reference sequence). The CDR3 region is CATSRGYIFEGQPQHF. The CDR3 nucleotides are TGTGCCACCAGCAGAGGGTATATCTTCGAGGGTCAGCCCCAGCATTTT.

The sample holds many counts of this clonotype. The chain couples TRBV7-9 to TRBJ2-1, with D perhaps matching TRBD1 or TRBD2 (5 bases each). The V end lost 5 bases, the J end lost 5 bases, and 16 bases lay between the germline ends. CDR1 SEHNR and CDR2 FQNEAQ come from the germline V gene (reference sequence). The CDR3 length is 15 residues. CDR3 loop: CASSPGTHWDNEQFF. In DNA form, the CDR3 reads TGTGCCAGCAGCCCCGGGACGCACTGGGACAATGAGCAGTTCTTC. Filled out from reference TRBV7-9 and TRBJ2-1, the complete variable domain reads DTGVSQNPRHKITKRGQNVTFRCDPISEHNRLYWYRQTLGQGPEFLTYFQNEAQLEKSRLLSDRFSAERPKGSFSTLEIQRTEQGDSAMYLCASSPGTHWDNEQFFGPGTRLTVL.

This clonotype was recorded at least ten times. This rearrangement joins TRBV4-3 to TRBJ2-2; 7 bases line up with TRBD1. The CDR3 runs 15 residues. Germline V gene sequence: CDR1 LGHNA, CDR2 YSLEER. With V trimmed by 1 base and J by 11 bases, 10 bases remained unmatched. In DNA, the CDR3 is TGCGCCAGCAGCCAAGTTCCGACAGGGAATGTTGAGCTGTTTTTT. Translated: CASSQVPTGNVELFF.

This clonotype has more than one count but fewer than ten. The chain is built from TRBV5-1 and TRBJ2-7; TRBD2 matches at 9 bases. The ends lost 1 base at V and 4 bases at J; junction bases unmatched: 3. Germline CDR1 is SGHRS and CDR2 is YFSETQ. The CDR3 contains 14 residues. The CDR3 here is CASSLTSGFYEQYV. The CDR3 DNA follows: TGCGCCAGCAGCTTGACTAGCGGGTTTTACGAGCAGTACGTC.

Many counts were recorded for this clonotype. The chain combines TRBV12-3 or TRBV12-4 with TRBJ1-2; TRBD1 is a possible D gene (5 bases). Deletions cut 5 bases from V and 5 bases from J, with 21 bases between. The CDR3 runs to 16 residues. CDR3 region: CASSPSPGLLLYGYTF. For the CDR3, the DNA is TGTGCCAGCAGTCCGAGCCCGGGACTCCTCCTATATGGCTACACCTTC.

The sample holds a few counts of this clonotype. V usage is TRBV20-1 and J usage is TRBJ1-1; D not resolved. The CDR3 length is 13 residues. Germline assignment: CDR1 DFQATT and CDR2 SNEGSKA (reference sequence). V was pared by 6 bases and J by 0 bases, with 11 bases between. CDR3 in DNA: TGCAGTGCCCCCGGCGAAATGAACACTGAAGCTTTCTTT. Its protein is CSAPGEMNTEAFF.

This clonotype was detected only a few times. J is TRBJ2-5 and V is TRBV28, with 8 bases aligning to TRBD2. The J segment lost 3 bases and the V segment lost 5 bases, leaving 8 bases of the junction unmatched. Germline V lookup: CDR1 MDHEN, CDR2 SYDVKM. There are 15 residues in the CDR3. CDR3 in amino acids: CASSRGDSGEETQYF. The CDR3 DNA follows: TGTGCCAGCAGTCGAGGGGATAGCGGGGAAGAGACCCAGTACTTC.

The CDR3 region has the DNA TGTGCCAGCAGCTTAGGACTAGCGGGGGGATTCGATGAGCAGTTCTTC. This encodes CASSLGLAGGFDEQFF. V is TRBV7-3 and J is TRBJ2-1; 14 nucleotides align to TRBD2. The ends lost 2 bases at V and 8 bases at J; junction bases unmatched: 5. There are 16 residues in the CDR3. Germline values: CDR1 SGHTA, CDR2 FQGTGA.

This clonotype appeared many times. The chain uses TRBV6-5 and TRBJ1-6, with TRBD1 matching over 8 bases. This CDR3 contains 13 residues. In germline, CDR1 is MNHEY, CDR2 SVGAGI. V shed 8 bases and J 7 bases; nucleotides not matched to a gene: 4. CDR3: CASHTGGNSPLHF. In DNA, the CDR3 is TGTGCCAGCCACACAGGGGGGAATTCACCCCTCCACTTT.

This clonotype was seen repeatedly, ten times or more. V gene TRBV7-2 combines with J gene TRBJ1-1; 8 positions agree with TRBD1. The CDR3 extends over 14 amino acids. CDR1 and CDR2 from the germline V gene are SGHTA and FQGNSA. Trimming at V came to 4 bases and at J to 5 bases, leaving 6 bases not matched to a gene. CDR3: CASSSYRGWTEAFF. In DNA, the CDR3 is TGTGCCAGCAGCTCCTACAGGGGGTGGACTGAAGCTTTCTTT.

This clonotype has at least ten counts. V and J are TRBV2 and TRBJ2-1, with TRBD2 matching 11 bases. The V and J ends lost 8 bases and 7 bases, in that order; junction bases with no gene match: 10. The CDR3 extends over 15 amino acids. The germline CDR1 and CDR2 sequences are SNHLY and FYNNEI. This CDR3 reads CASELEIAGGNEQFF. Written as DNA, the CDR3 is TGTGCCAGCGAGTTGGAAATAGCGGGGGGGAATGAGCAGTTCTTC.

This chain joins TRBV4-2 and TRBJ2-7, with D uncertain. Germline-derived CDR1 and CDR2 are LGHNA and YNFKEQ. This CDR3 spans 14 amino acids. The germline V and J ends were trimmed by 7 bases and 4 bases, with 17 bases remaining between them. As DNA, the CDR3 is TGTGCCAGCACCTCGGGCCCGGTCTATTACGAGCAGTACTTC. Protein sequence: CASTSGPVYYEQYF.